This T cell receptor (beta chain) is drawn from a study of blood T cells in healthy people across ages. Findings and limits, study-wide: Aged donors had fewer naive CD4+ cells and lower diversity than long-lived donors.

Combining a sample-barcoded 5' primer with a J-beta primer mix, a second PCR ran for about 6 to 12 cycles. TCRdb reprocessed the 5' RACE reads with MiXCR, giving one entry per CDR3 protein. Seen here are 1.5 million to 1.8 million distinct CDR3 sequences, roughly 43% observed once, and the top ten hold under 5%. Comments on this clonotype: The antigen remains undetermined.

The sequenced sample consisted of blood. This receptor was obtained from a woman under 30 in good health.

CDR3 sequence reads: CASSQILLAKNIQYF. For the CDR3, the DNA is TGCGCCAGCAGCCAGATCCTCTTAGCCAAAAACATTCAGTACTTC. The J gene is TRBJ2-4, the V gene TRBV4-1; D not certain. The ends were cut back, 3 bases at V and 0 bases at J, with 9 bases in the middle. The germline V gene has CDR1 MGHRA and CDR2 YSYEKL. The CDR3 has 15 residues.